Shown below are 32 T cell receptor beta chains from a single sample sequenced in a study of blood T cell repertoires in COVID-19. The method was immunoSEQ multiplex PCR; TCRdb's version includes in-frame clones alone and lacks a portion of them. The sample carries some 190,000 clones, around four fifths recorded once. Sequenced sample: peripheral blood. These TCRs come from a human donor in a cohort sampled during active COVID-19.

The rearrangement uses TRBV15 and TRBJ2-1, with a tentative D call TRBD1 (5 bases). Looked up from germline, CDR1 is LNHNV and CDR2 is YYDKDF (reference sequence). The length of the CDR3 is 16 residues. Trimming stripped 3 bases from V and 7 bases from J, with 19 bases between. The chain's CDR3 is CATSSSTGRSPNEQFF. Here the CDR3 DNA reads TGTGCCACCAGCAGCTCAACAGGCCGGAGTCCTAATGAGCAGTTCTTC.

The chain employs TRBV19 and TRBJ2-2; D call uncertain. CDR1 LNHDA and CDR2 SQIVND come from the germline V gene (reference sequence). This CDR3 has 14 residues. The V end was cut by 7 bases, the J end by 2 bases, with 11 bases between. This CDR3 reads CASTTMINTGELFF. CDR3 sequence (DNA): TGTGCCAGTACCACTATGATAAACACCGGGGAGCTGTTTTTT.

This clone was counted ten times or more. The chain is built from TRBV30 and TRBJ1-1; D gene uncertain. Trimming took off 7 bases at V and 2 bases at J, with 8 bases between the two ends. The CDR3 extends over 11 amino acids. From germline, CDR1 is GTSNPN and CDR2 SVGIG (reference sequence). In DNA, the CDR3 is TGTGCCTACAGCGGAAACACTGAAGCTTTCTTT. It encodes CAYSGNTEAFF.

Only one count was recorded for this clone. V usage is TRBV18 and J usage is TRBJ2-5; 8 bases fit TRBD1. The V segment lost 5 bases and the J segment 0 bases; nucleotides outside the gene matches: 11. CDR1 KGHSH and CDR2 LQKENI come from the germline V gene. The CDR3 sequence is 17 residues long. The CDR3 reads CASSNAFGQGYQETQYF. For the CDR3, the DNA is TGTGCCAGCTCAAACGCATTTGGACAGGGCTACCAAGAGACCCAGTACTTC.

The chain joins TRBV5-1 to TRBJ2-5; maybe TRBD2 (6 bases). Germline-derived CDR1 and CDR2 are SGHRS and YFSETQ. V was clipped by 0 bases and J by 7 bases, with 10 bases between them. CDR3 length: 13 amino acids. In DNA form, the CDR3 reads TGCGCCAGCAGCTTGGCGGCCGGGGGGACCCAGTACTTC. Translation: CASSLAAGGTQYF.

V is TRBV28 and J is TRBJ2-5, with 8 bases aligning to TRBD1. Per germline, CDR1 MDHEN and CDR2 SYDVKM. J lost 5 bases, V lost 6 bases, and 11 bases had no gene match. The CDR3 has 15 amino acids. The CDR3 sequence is CASSPSWTGRETQYF. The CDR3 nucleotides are TGTGCCAGCAGCCCCTCCTGGACAGGGCGGGAGACCCAGTACTTC. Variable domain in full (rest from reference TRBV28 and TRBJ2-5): DVKVTQSSRYLVKRTGEKVFLECVQDMDHENMFWYRQDPGLGLRLIYFSYDVKMKEKGDIPEGYSVSREKKERFSLILESASTNQTSMYLCASSPSWTGRETQYFGPGTRLLVL.

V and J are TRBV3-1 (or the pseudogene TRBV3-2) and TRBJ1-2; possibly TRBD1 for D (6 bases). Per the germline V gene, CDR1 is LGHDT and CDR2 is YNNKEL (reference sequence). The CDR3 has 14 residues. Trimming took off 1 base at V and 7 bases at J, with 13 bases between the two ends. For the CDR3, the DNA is TGTGCCAGCAGCCAAGCGGGGGGGCGGCGTGGCTACACCTTC. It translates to CASSQAGGRRGYTF.

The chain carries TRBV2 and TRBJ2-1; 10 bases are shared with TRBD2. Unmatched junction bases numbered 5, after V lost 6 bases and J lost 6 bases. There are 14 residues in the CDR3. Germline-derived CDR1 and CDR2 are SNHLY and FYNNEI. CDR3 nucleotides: TGTGCCAGCAGATTAGCGGGAGGCCCCAATGAGCAGTTCTTC. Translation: CASRLAGGPNEQFF.

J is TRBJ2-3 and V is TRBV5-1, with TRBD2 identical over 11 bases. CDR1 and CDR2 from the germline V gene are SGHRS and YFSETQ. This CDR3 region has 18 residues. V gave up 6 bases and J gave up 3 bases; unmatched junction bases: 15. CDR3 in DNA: TGCGCCAGCACGGGGCTAGCGGGAGGAAGTTTTGGGACAGATACGCAGTATTTT. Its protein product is CASTGLAGGSFGTDTQYF.

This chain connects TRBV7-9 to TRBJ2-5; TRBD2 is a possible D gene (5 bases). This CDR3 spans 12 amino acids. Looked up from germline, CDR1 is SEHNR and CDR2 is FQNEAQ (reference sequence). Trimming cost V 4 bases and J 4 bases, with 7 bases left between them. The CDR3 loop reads CASSSSTETQYF. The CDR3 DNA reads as TGTGCCAGCAGCTCTAGCACAGAGACCCAGTACTTC.

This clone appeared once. The CDR3 is CASSPATGVGEQYF. Here the CDR3 DNA reads TGTGCCAGCAGTCCCGCCACAGGGGTGGGAGAGCAGTACTTC. The rearrangement links TRBV28 to TRBJ2-7, with TRBD1 identical over 7 bases. The CDR3 runs 14 residues. Per germline, CDR1 MDHEN and CDR2 SYDVKM. Germline trimming cut 5 bases from V and 7 bases from J; bases unmatched to any gene: 11.

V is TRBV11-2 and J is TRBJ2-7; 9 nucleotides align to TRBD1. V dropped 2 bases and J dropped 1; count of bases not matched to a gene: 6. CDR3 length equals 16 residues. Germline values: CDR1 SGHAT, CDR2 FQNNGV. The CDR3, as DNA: TGTGCCAGCAGCTTATCGAGACAGGGGGGTTCCTACGAGCAGTACTTC. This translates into CASSLSRQGGSYEQYF.

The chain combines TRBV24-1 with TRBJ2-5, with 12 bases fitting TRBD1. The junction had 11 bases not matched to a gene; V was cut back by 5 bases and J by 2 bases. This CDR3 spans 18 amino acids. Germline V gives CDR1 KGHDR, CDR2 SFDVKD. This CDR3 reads CATSATPGQGARQETQYF. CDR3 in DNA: TGTGCCACCAGTGCAACCCCGGGACAGGGGGCCCGGCAAGAGACCCAGTACTTC.

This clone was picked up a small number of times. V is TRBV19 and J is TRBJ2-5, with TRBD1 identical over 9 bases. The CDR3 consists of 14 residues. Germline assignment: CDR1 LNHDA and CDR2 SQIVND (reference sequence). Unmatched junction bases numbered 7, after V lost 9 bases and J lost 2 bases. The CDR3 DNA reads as TGTGCCAGCCAGAGACAGGGGGTACAAGAGACCCAGTACTTC. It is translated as CASQRQGVQETQYF.

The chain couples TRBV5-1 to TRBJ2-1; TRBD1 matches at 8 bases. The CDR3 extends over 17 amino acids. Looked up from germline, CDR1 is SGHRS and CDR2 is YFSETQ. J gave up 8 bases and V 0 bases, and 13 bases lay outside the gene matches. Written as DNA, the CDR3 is TGCGCCAGCAGCTTGGGGCCCCGGACAGGGAGATCCGATGAGCAGTTCTTC. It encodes CASSLGPRTGRSDEQFF.

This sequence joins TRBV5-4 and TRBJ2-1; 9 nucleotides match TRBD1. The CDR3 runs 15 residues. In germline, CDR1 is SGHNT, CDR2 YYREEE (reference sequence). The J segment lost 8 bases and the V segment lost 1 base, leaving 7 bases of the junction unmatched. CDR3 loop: CASSLSGQGYDEQFF. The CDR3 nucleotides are TGTGCCAGCAGCTTGTCGGGACAGGGTTACGATGAGCAGTTCTTC.

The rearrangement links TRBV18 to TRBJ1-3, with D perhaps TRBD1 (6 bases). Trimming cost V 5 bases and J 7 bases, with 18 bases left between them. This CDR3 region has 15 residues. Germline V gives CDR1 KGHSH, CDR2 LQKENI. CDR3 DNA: TGTGCCAGCTCAAAAGTCGGGACAAACGGGAACACCATATATTTT. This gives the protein CASSKVGTNGNTIYF.

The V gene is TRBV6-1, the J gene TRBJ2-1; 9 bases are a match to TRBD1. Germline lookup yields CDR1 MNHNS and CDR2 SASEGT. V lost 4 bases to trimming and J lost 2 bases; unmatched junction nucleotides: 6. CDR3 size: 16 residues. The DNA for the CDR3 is TGTGCCAGCAGTGCCATTGACAGGGGGACCTACAATGAGCAGTTCTTC. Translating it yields CASSAIDRGTYNEQFF.

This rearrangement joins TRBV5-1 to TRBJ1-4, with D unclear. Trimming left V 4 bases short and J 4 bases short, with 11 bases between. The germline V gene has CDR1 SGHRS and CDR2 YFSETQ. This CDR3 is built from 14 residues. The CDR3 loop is CASSPSAHNEKLFF. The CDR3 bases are TGCGCCAGCAGCCCGAGCGCCCATAATGAAAAACTGTTTTTT.

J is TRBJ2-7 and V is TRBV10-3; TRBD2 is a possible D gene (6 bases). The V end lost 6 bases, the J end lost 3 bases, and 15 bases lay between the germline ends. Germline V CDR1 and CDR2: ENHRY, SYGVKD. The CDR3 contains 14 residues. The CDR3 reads CAIRWEEGRYEQYF. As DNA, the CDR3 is TGTGCCATCAGATGGGAGGAGGGCCGCTACGAGCAGTACTTC.

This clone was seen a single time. CDR3 residues: CASSQDAGGGGNEQFF. CDR3 nucleotide sequence: TGTGCCAGCAGCCAAGATGCGGGAGGCGGGGGAAATGAGCAGTTCTTC. The gene calls are TRBV4-2 and TRBJ2-1; 8 nucleotides agree with TRBD2. This CDR3 has 16 amino acids. Germline V lookup: CDR1 LGHNA, CDR2 YNFKEQ. J was trimmed by 7 bases and V by 0 bases; bases with no gene match: 8.

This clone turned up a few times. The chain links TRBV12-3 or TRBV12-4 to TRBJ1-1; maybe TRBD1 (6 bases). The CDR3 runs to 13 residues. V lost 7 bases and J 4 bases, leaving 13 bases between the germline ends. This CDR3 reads CASKPQGFTEAFF. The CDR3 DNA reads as TGTGCCAGCAAACCACAGGGTTTCACTGAAGCTTTCTTT.

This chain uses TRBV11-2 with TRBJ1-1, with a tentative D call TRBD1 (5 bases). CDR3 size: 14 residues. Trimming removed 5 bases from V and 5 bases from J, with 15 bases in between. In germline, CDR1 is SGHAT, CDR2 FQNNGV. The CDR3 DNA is TGTGCCAGCAGCAAAAGGGGCATTAGGACTGAAGCTTTCTTT. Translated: CASSKRGIRTEAFF.

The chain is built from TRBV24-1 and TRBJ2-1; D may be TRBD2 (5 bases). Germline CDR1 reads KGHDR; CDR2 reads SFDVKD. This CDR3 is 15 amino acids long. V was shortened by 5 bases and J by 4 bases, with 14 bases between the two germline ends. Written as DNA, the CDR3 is TGTGCCACCAGTGGGGCACGCCGCGGGTACAATGAGCAGTTCTTC. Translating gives CATSGARRGYNEQFF.

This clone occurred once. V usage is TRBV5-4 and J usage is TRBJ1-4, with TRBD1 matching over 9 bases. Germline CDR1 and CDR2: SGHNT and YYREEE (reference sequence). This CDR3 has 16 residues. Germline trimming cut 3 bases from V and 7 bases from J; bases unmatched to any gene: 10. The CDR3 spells CASSSKLTGGGEKLFF. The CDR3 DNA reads TGTGCCAGCAGCTCCAAACTCACAGGGGGCGGTGAAAAACTGTTTTTT. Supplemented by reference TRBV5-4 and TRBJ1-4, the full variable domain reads ETGVTQSPTHLIKTRGQQVTLRCSSQSGHNTVSWYQQALGQGPQFIFQYYREEENGRGNFPPRFSGLQFPNYSSELNVNALELDDSALYLCASSSKLTGGGEKLFFGSGTQLSVL.

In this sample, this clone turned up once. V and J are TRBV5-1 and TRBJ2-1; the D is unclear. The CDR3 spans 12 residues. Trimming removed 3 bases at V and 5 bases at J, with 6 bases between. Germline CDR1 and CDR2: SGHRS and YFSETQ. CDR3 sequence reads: CASSSQNNEQFF. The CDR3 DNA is TGCGCCAGCAGCTCCCAAAACAATGAGCAGTTCTTC. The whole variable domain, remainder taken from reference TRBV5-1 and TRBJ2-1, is KAGVTQTPRYLIKTRGQQVTLSCSPISGHRSVSWYQQTPGQGLQFLFEYFSETQRNKGNFPGRFSGRQFSNSRSEMNVSTLELGDSALYLCASSSQNNEQFFGPGTRLTVL.

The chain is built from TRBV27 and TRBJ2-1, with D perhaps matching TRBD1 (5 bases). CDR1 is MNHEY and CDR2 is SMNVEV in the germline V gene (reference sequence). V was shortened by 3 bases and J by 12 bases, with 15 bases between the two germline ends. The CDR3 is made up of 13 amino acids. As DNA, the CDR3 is TGTGCCAGCAGTTTGGGGCTGGCTCGTGGGCAGTTCTTC. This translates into CASSLGLARGQFF.

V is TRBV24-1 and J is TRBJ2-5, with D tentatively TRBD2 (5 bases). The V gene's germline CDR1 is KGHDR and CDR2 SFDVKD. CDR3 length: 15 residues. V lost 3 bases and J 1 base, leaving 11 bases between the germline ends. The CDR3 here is CATSDGFGVQETQYF. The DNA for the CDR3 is TGTGCCACCAGTGATGGATTCGGGGTCCAAGAGACCCAGTACTTC.

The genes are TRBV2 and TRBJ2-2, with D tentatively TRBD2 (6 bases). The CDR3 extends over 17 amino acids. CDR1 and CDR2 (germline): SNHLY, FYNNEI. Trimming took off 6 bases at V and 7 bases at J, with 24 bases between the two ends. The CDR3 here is CASSPSGPGGGVGELFF. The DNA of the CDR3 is TGTGCCAGCAGCCCGAGCGGACCCGGGGGTGGAGTCGGGGAGCTGTTTTTT.

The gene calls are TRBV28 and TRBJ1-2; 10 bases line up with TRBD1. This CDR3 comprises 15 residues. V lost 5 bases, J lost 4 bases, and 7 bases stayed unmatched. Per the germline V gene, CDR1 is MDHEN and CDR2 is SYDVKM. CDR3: CASSPGGTGAYGYTF. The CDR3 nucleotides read TGTGCCAGCAGTCCCGGGGGGACAGGGGCCTATGGCTACACCTTC.

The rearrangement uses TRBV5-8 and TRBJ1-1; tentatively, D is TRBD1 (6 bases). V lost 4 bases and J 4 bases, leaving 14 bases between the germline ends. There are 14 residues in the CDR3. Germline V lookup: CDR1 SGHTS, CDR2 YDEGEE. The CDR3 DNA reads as TGTGCCAGCAGCATCCCCAGGGGTGTCACTGAAGCTTTCTTT. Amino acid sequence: CASSIPRGVTEAFF.

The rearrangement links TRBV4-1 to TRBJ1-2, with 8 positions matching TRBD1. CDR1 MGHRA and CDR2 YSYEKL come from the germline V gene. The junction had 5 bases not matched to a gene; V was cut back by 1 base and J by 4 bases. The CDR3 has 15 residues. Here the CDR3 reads CASSQGPGGFYGYTF. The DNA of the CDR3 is TGCGCCAGCAGCCAAGGTCCAGGGGGCTTCTATGGCTACACCTTC.